This T cell receptor (beta chain) comes out of a study of a mutant IDH1 vaccine in newly diagnosed glioma. The CDR3 runs to 11 residues. Germline values: CDR1 DFQATT, CDR2 SNEGSKA (reference sequence). Between the trimmed V and J ends, which lost 3 bases and 5 bases, there was a span of 7 bases. Time point reported: baseline, week 1 (first vaccination visit). Sample treatment: pre-vaccination baseline after standard-of-care therapy. Sequencing was performed with immunoSEQ multiplex PCR; in TCRdb, only in-frame clones are kept and a portion is missing. The table lists about 34,000 clones, about three quarters of them singletons, with roughly 8.9% in the top ten.

This specimen consisted of peripheral blood mononuclear cells (PBMCs), obtained from a glioma patient treated with radiotherapy, temozolomide or both. The sequence came from a man between 50 and 59 years old with glioma. Some clones in this sample may be carry-over from other donors' samples. The gene calls are TRBV20-1 and TRBJ2-5; D uncertain. CDR3 residues: CSASSRETQYF. Written as DNA, the CDR3 is TGCAGTGCTAGTAGCCGGGAGACCCAGTACTTC.